The 5 T cell receptor beta chains listed next were all sequenced from one sample in a study of glioma-infiltrating T cells. Amplification of TCR alpha and beta CDR3 regions from RNA used iRepertoire nested multiplex PCR. TCRdb reprocessed the multiplex PCR reads via MiXCR and lists one record per CDR3 protein. The data show some 99,000 distinct CDR3 sequences, with about 25% seen just once and about a third held by the top ten. Sequenced material: glioma tissue, nonneoplastic brain tissue, or PBMCs (not recorded which). The receptor source for this set is a human donor with low-grade glioma or glioblastoma, undergoing nonglioma brain surgery, or in good health (not recorded which).

The chain combines TRBV6-2 or TRBV6-3 with TRBJ1-5; TRBD1 aligns across 8 bases. The V and J ends lost 6 bases and 6 bases, in that order; junction bases with no gene match: 10. The CDR3 loop spans 15 amino acids. Germline CDR1 and CDR2: MNHEY and SVGEGT. For the CDR3, the DNA is TGTGCCAGCAGCTCAGCAGGGGGCGGCAGTCAGCCCCAGCATTTT. Translation: CASSSAGGGSQPQHF.

This clonotype appeared many times. DNA of the CDR3: TGTGCCAGCAGGCCCATTACAGGGAAAGGTGGAAACACCATATATTTT. Protein sequence: CASRPITGKGGNTIYF. The rearrangement uses TRBV6-1 and TRBJ1-3; possibly TRBD1 for D (6 bases). The germline V gene encodes CDR1 MNHNS and CDR2 SASEGT. V was clipped by 6 bases and J by 3 bases, with 18 bases between them. This CDR3 spans 16 amino acids.

The table lists this clonotype with a few counts. The chain recombines TRBV4-1 with TRBJ1-5, with D possibly TRBD1 on 5 matching bases. V lost 1 base to trimming and J lost 5 bases, with 12 bases between them. Germline CDR1 is MGHRA and CDR2 is YSYEKL. The CDR3 extends over 15 amino acids. The CDR3 is CASSQVWGGDQPQHF. The DNA of the CDR3 is TGCGCCAGCAGCCAAGTATGGGGCGGAGATCAGCCCCAGCATTTT.

Concerning this clonotype: A much larger clone sits a single nucleotide away, making a read error possible. J is TRBJ2-5 and V is TRBV2; no clear D gene. Germline CDR1 is SNHLY and CDR2 is FYNNEI. V was shortened by 2 bases and J by 10 bases, with 8 bases between the two germline ends. The CDR3 is 11 amino acids. The CDR3 reads CASSERKGQYF. For the CDR3, the DNA is TGTGCCAGCAGTGAAAGGAAAGGCCAGTACTTC.

Ten or more counts support this clonotype. The chain combines TRBV27 with TRBJ2-3; D gene uncertain. V was shortened by 5 bases and J by 8 bases, with 11 bases between the two germline ends. The germline CDR1 and CDR2 sequences are MNHEY and SMNVEV (reference sequence). This CDR3 contains 12 residues. CDR3: CASSLNWVTQYF. The CDR3 bases are TGTGCCAGCAGTCTGAATTGGGTTACGCAGTATTTT.